The 20 T cell receptor beta chains below were found in one sample sequenced in a study of blood T cell repertoires in COVID-19. The data were produced by immunoSEQ multiplex PCR, yet TCRdb's version contains in-frame clones alone and is incomplete. The data show hundreds of thousands of clones, with about nine tenths seen just once and about 1.7% held by the top ten. Sequencing was carried out using PBMCs or T cells enriched from blood (not recorded which). These receptors were obtained from a man aged 40-50 years who had recovered from COVID-19.

The rearrangement links TRBV5-5 to TRBJ2-1; D might be TRBD1 (5 bases). Germline V lookup: CDR1 SGHKS, CDR2 YYEKEE (reference sequence). V lost 6 bases and J 6 bases, leaving 16 bases between the germline ends. The CDR3 runs to 14 residues. The CDR3 region has the DNA TGTGCCAGCACCCCCACAGGATCGGGCAATGAGCAGTTCTTC. This gives the protein CASTPTGSGNEQFF.

The chain links TRBV4-3 to TRBJ1-2; no firm D call. The germline V gene encodes CDR1 LGHNA and CDR2 YSLEER. The CDR3 loop spans 15 amino acids. Trimming stripped 4 bases from V and 2 bases from J, with 14 bases between. DNA of the CDR3: TGCGCCAGCAGCCCCTCCTCGGGATACAACTATGGCTACACCTTC. Translated, it gives CASSPSSGYNYGYTF.

The rearrangement joins TRBV29-1 to TRBJ2-1, with a possible D match to TRBD2 (5 bases). The germline V and J ends were trimmed by 7 bases and 10 bases, with 17 bases remaining between them. Germline V gene data show CDR1 as SQVTM and CDR2 as ANQGSEA. This CDR3 spans 12 amino acids. This chain's CDR3 is CSAMVPRREQFF. CDR3 DNA: TGCAGCGCTATGGTCCCACGGAGGGAGCAGTTCTTC.

A few counts support this clone. This chain links TRBV5-5 with TRBJ1-1, with D unresolved. CDR3 size: 14 residues. Germline V CDR1 and CDR2: SGHKS, YYEKEE (reference sequence). The V end was cut by 0 bases, the J end by 1 base, with 7 bases between. CDR3 sequence: CASSLAVRNTEAFF. The CDR3 nucleotides are TGTGCCAGCAGCTTGGCTGTCAGGAACACTGAAGCTTTCTTT.

V usage is TRBV20-1 and J usage is TRBJ1-1; D remains unclear. The germline V and J ends were trimmed by 5 bases and 2 bases, with 6 bases remaining between them. Germline V gene lookup returns CDR1 DFQATT and CDR2 SNEGSKA (reference sequence). This CDR3 is built from 11 residues. Here the CDR3 DNA reads TGCAGTGCTCAGTTAAACACTGAAGCTTTCTTT. Translated, it gives CSAQLNTEAFF.

The V gene is TRBV5-1, the J gene TRBJ2-3; 13 nucleotides line up with TRBD2. The germline CDR1 and CDR2 sequences are SGHRS and YFSETQ. The CDR3 consists of 18 residues. Germline trimming cut 4 bases from V and 0 bases from J; bases unmatched to any gene: 8. CDR3 in DNA: TGCGCCAGCAGCATGGGACTAGCGGGACCGCCAAGCACAGATACGCAGTATTTT. Translated, it gives CASSMGLAGPPSTDTQYF.

V and J are TRBV28 and TRBJ1-2, with D possibly matching TRBD1 (5 bases). V was trimmed by 8 bases and J by 0 bases, leaving 16 bases between them. This CDR3 comprises 15 residues. The germline V gene has CDR1 MDHEN and CDR2 SYDVKM. In nucleotides, the CDR3 is TGTGCCAGCGGGCGGGGCGGAATAGCTAACTATGGCTACACCTTC. It codes for CASGRGGIANYGYTF.

The chain combines TRBV29-1 with TRBJ1-5; 7 positions agree with TRBD1. The CDR3 runs to 12 residues. Germline V gene data show CDR1 as SQVTM and CDR2 as ANQGSEA. Trimming took 6 bases from V and 5 from J; bases not matched to a gene: 4. CDR3 region: CSVTGVDQPQHF. In DNA, the CDR3 is TGCAGCGTCACAGGGGTCGATCAGCCCCAGCATTTT.

The chain is built from TRBV7-9 and TRBJ1-6; D is unclear. The germline V gene has CDR1 SEHNR and CDR2 FQNEAQ (reference sequence). The V gene lost 3 bases and the J gene lost 0 bases, with 3 bases spanning the gap. The CDR3 sequence is 14 residues long. Written as DNA, the CDR3 is TGTGCCAGCAGCTTCAGCTCCTATAATTCACCCCTCCACTTT. Amino acids: CASSFSSYNSPLHF. Together with reference TRBV7-9 and TRBJ1-6, the CDR3 gives the full variable domain: DTGVSQNPRHKITKRGQNVTFRCDPISEHNRLYWYRQTLGQGPEFLTYFQNEAQLEKSRLLSDRFSAERPKGSFSTLEIQRTEQGDSAMYLCASSFSSYNSPLHFGNGTRLTVT.

This rearrangement joins TRBV28 to TRBJ2-3; D might be TRBD1 (6 bases). Deletions cut 2 bases from V and 4 bases from J, with 13 bases between. Germline V gene sequence: CDR1 MDHEN, CDR2 SYDVKM. This CDR3 is 15 amino acids long. The CDR3 region has the DNA TGTGCCAGCAGTTTACCAGGGGTAGGGGCAGATACGCAGTATTTT. Translated: CASSLPGVGADTQYF.

The rearrangement joins TRBV4-2 to TRBJ1-4, with TRBD1 matching over 7 bases. There are 14 residues in the CDR3. The J segment lost 8 bases and the V segment lost 4 bases, leaving 7 bases of the junction unmatched. The germline V gene encodes CDR1 LGHNA and CDR2 YNFKEQ. CDR3 in DNA: TGTGCCAGCAGCCGCGGACAGGCCGGAGAAAAACTGTTTTTT. It codes for CASSRGQAGEKLFF.

This chain links TRBV23-1 with TRBJ2-7; 9 nucleotides agree with TRBD1. TRBV23-1 is an open reading frame, and its role is uncertain. Trimming removed 4 bases from V and 4 bases from J; junction bases left unmatched: 8. This CDR3 is built from 15 residues. CDR3 DNA: TGCGCCAGCAGTCCTCCGGGACAGGGATTTTACGAGCAGTACTTC. Residues: CASSPPGQGFYEQYF.

The V gene is TRBV10-3, the J gene TRBJ1-1; D perhaps matches TRBD1 (6 bases). Germline V lookup: CDR1 ENHRY, CDR2 SYGVKD. Trimming cost V 6 bases and J 0 bases, with 20 bases left between them. The CDR3 is made up of 17 amino acids. Here the CDR3 reads CAISRPLTGLMNTEAFF. CDR3 in DNA: TGTGCCATCAGCCGACCCCTGACAGGCCTCATGAACACTGAAGCTTTCTTT.

V is TRBV5-4 and J is TRBJ2-5, with 7 bases lining up with TRBD1. The CDR3 length is 16 residues. J gave up 2 bases and V 3 bases, and 10 bases lay outside the gene matches. The V gene's germline CDR1 is SGHNT and CDR2 YYREEE (reference sequence). The CDR3 here is CASSSPYRTGQETQYF. DNA for the CDR3: TGTGCCAGCAGCTCCCCCTATCGGACAGGTCAAGAGACCCAGTACTTC.

This clone was seen just once. This chain uses TRBV4-1 with TRBJ1-5; D is unclear. This CDR3 has 17 residues. CDR1 and CDR2 (germline): MGHRA, YSYEKL. Trimming left V 4 bases short and J 3 bases short, with 19 bases between. The chain's CDR3 is CASSPAPREIPNQPQHF. The CDR3 nucleotides read TGCGCCAGCAGCCCCGCCCCTCGGGAGATTCCCAATCAGCCCCAGCATTTT.

V is TRBV5-1 and J is TRBJ2-2; D gene ambiguous. V was pared by 5 bases and J by 2 bases, with 7 bases between. Germline assignment: CDR1 SGHRS and CDR2 YFSETQ. The CDR3 runs 13 residues. CDR3: CASRTSNTGELFF. In DNA, the CDR3 is TGCGCCAGCAGGACATCAAACACCGGGGAGCTGTTTTTT.

This chain uses TRBV29-1 with TRBJ2-5; 12 nucleotides agree with TRBD1. Germline V lookup: CDR1 SQVTM, CDR2 ANQGSEA. This CDR3 has 15 amino acids. V lost 7 bases and J lost 9; bases outside the gene matches: 15. CDR3 nucleotide sequence: TGCAGCGCCTCCGGGACAGGGGGCCTACCGGGGTCCCAGTACTTC. The encoded protein is CSASGTGGLPGSQYF.

The genes are TRBV25-1 and TRBJ1-5; D gene uncertain. The germline V gene has CDR1 MGHDK and CDR2 SYGVNS. The CDR3 runs to 14 residues. Between the trimmed V and J ends, which lost 6 bases and 0 bases, there was a span of 9 bases. The CDR3 DNA reads as TGTGCCAGCAGCCAGGTGGGTAGCAATCAGCCCCAGCATTTT. As protein: CASSQVGSNQPQHF. The full variable domain, completed using reference TRBV25-1 and TRBJ1-5, is EADIYQTPRYLVIGTGKKITLECSQTMGHDKMYWYQQDPGMELHLIHYSYGVNSTEKGDLSSESTVSRIRTEHFPLTLESARPSHTSQYLCASSQVGSNQPQHFGDGTRLSIL.

The V and J genes are TRBV6-5 and TRBJ2-7; 7 positions agree with TRBD1. Germline CDR1 reads MNHEY; CDR2 reads SVGAGI. The CDR3 sequence is 16 residues long. V lost 0 bases and J lost 4; bases outside the gene matches: 9. The DNA for the CDR3 is TGTGCCAGCAGTTACTCAGACAGGGCGCACAGTTACGAGCAGTACTTC. Encoded protein: CASSYSDRAHSYEQYF.

V and J are TRBV6-2 or TRBV6-3 and TRBJ1-5, with a weak D call TRBD1 (5 bases). With 6 bases removed from V and 0 bases from J, the gap between germline ends came to 12 bases. CDR1 MNHEY and CDR2 SVGEGT come from the germline V gene. The length of the CDR3 is 15 residues. CDR3 sequence: CASSNWGVSNQPQHF. The CDR3 DNA reads TGTGCCAGCAGCAACTGGGGGGTTAGCAATCAGCCCCAGCATTTT.